Listed below are T cell receptor beta chains from one sample, sequenced in a study of PD-1 blockade in classical Hodgkin lymphoma. Profiled with immunoSEQ multiplex PCR; TCRdb holds only in-frame clones, not every one. The sample records roughly 15,000 clones, 81% being singletons. The specimen comprised peripheral blood mononuclear cells (PBMCs), sampled at baseline. All receptors come from a human donor with classical Hodgkin lymphoma. The CDR3 runs from the conserved cysteine through the conserved F or W. The D gene is left open where the match is weak. Where a row states a size, it is once, few, many or the class of an expanded clone; other rows omit it.

>TRBJ1-4|TRBV27|TRBD1|NA
CATARPRDRPHKLFF
TGTGCCACCGCGCGACCCCGGGACAGGCCGCATAAACTGTTTTTT
>TRBJ2-3|TRBV5-1|NA|NA
CASSQNPGFKERIDTQYF
TGCGCCAGCAGCCAGAACCCAGGGTTTAAGGAGAGGATAGATACGCAGTATTTT
>TRBJ1-2|TRBV19|NA|once
CASSSFQRATF
TGTGCCAGTAGTAGTTTCCAGAGGGCCACCTTC
>TRBJ2-2|TRBV5-4|NA|NA
CASSWGGGSNTGELFF
TGTGCCAGCAGCTGGGGCGGGGGCTCGAACACCGGGGAGCTGTTTTTT
>TRBJ2-3|TRBV15|NA|NA
CATSRAGSTDTQYF
TGTGCCACCAGCAGAGCGGGGTCCACAGATACGCAGTATTTT
>TRBJ1-4|TRBV2|NA|NA
CASIARANEKLFF
TGTGCCAGCATCGCACGAGCTAATGAAAAACTGTTTTTT
>TRBJ2-5|TRBV7-2|TRBD1|NA
CASSSSAGGTQYF
TGTGCCAGCAGCTCATCGGCAGGGGGGACCCAGTACTTC
>TRBJ2-6|TRBV9|NA|NA
CASTPPGPGANVLTF
TGTGCCAGCACGCCCCCGGGGCCTGGGGCCAACGTCCTGACTTTC
>TRBJ1-1|TRBV6-4|TRBD1|NA
CASSDTDRATEAFF
TGTGCCAGCAGTGATACAGACAGGGCCACTGAAGCTTTCTTT
>TRBJ2-5|TRBV7-8|TRBD2|NA
CASSLAVAGGPTQETQYF
TGTGCCAGCAGCTTAGCCGTAGCGGGGGGACCGACCCAAGAGACCCAGTACTTC
>TRBJ2-1|TRBV18|NA|NA
CASSPTESTGQFF
TGTGCCAGCTCACCTACGGAGTCAACGGGGCAGTTCTTC
>TRBJ2-4|TRBV19|NA|NA
CASSSRGGKNIQYF
TGTGCCAGTAGCTCCAGGGGGGGCAAAAACATTCAGTACTTC
>TRBJ2-3|TRBV19|TRBD1|NA
CASSSGTGVTDTQYF
TGTGCCAGTAGCTCCGGGACAGGGGTCACAGATACGCAGTATTTT
>TRBJ1-4|TRBV5-1|NA|NA
CASSFAGAESNEKLFF
TGCGCCAGCAGCTTCGCGGGAGCAGAGAGTAATGAAAAACTGTTTTTT
>TRBJ2-7|TRBV19|NA|NA
CANSINHGQHDSYEQYF
TGTGCCAACTCGATCAACCACGGACAGCACGATTCCTACGAGCAGTACTTC
>TRBJ1-2|TRBV19|NA|NA
CASSMMGRFNYGYTF
TGTGCCAGTAGTATGATGGGGCGGTTTAACTATGGCTACACCTTC
>TRBJ2-2|TRBV11-2|NA|NA
CASSLFGSGIPWTGELFF
TGTGCCAGCAGCTTATTCGGCAGTGGGATACCGTGGACCGGGGAGCTGTTTTTT
>TRBJ1-5|TRBV7-9|NA|NA
CASREDEQPQHF
TGTGCCAGCAGGGAGGATGAACAGCCCCAGCATTTT
>TRBJ1-6|TRBV7-7|TRBD1|NA
CASPYRGDGNNSPLHF
TGTGCTAGCCCATACAGGGGGGATGGTAATAATTCACCCCTCCACTTT
>TRBJ1-5|TRBV7-6|NA|few
CASSPGRGNQPQHF
TGTGCCAGCAGCCCAGGGAGGGGCAATCAGCCCCAGCATTTT
>TRBJ1-5|TRBV12-5|NA|NA
CASGLDFQPQHF
TGTGCTAGTGGTTTGGATTTCCAGCCCCAGCATTTT
>TRBJ1-2|TRBV27|NA|NA
CASSFSGTERLYGYTF
TGTGCCAGCAGCTTTTCCGGGACGGAGAGACTCTATGGCTACACCTTC
>TRBJ2-5|TRBV4-1|NA|NA
CASRQQGGGRETQYF
TGCGCCAGCCGCCAGCAGGGGGGTGGGAGAGAGACCCAGTACTTC
>TRBJ2-7|TRBV7-2|TRBD1|NA
CASSPGQGPYEQYF
TGTGCCAGCAGCCCCGGACAGGGCCCCTACGAGCAGTACTTC
>TRBJ1-3|TRBV30|NA|once
CAWMPGGSPGNTIYF
TGTGCCTGGATGCCGGGGGGCTCCCCTGGAAACACCATATATTTT
>TRBJ2-2|TRBV18|TRBD1|NA
CASSPLTGINTGELFF
TGTGCCAGCTCACCGTTGACAGGGATAAACACCGGGGAGCTGTTTTTT
>TRBJ2-3|TRBV5-1|TRBD1|once
CASSLRSTGADTQYF
TGCGCCAGCAGCTTGCGTAGCACAGGGGCAGATACGCAGTATTTT
>TRBJ2-7|TRBV27|NA|NA
CASSLSLGAQNEQYF
TGTGCCAGCAGTTTATCGCTGGGGGCGCAAAACGAGCAGTACTTC
>TRBJ1-2|TRBV30|NA|NA
CAWSGGRDNTF
TGTGCCTGGAGTGGGGGAAGGGATAACACCTTC
>TRBJ2-2|TRBV7-3|TRBD2|once
CASSLNPTSGDAGELFF
TGTGCCAGCAGCTTAAACCCGACTAGCGGGGACGCCGGGGAGCTGTTTTTT
>TRBJ2-2|TRBV11-3|TRBD2|NA
CASSPRLAGGAAGELFF
TGTGCCAGCAGCCCCCGACTAGCGGGGGGGGCCGCCGGGGAGCTGTTTTTT
>TRBJ2-1|TRBV10-3|TRBD2|once
CAISGTSGGAGEQFF
TGTGCCATCAGTGGGACTAGCGGGGGGGCCGGGGAGCAGTTCTTC
>TRBJ2-2|TRBV7-9|NA|few
CASSLSNTGELFF
TGTGCCAGCAGTCTGTCGAACACCGGGGAGCTGTTTTTT
>TRBJ2-7|TRBV29-1|NA|NA
CSVGANSYEQYF
TGCAGCGTTGGGGCCAACTCCTACGAGCAGTACTTC
>TRBJ2-2|TRBV19|NA|NA
CASEDIIMGSPANTGELFF
TGTGCCAGCGAAGACATTATTATGGGGTCCCCTGCGAACACCGGGGAGCTGTTTTTT
>TRBJ2-5|TRBV7-2|NA|NA
CASSLGGVGETQYF
TGTGCCAGCAGCTTAGGGGGGGTCGGCGAGACCCAGTACTTC
>TRBJ2-7|TRBV7-9|NA|NA
CASSLSEDEQYF
TGTGCCAGCAGCTTGTCGGAGGACGAGCAGTACTTC
>TRBJ1-1|TRBV2|NA|NA
CASSVQGTRTEAFF
TGTGCCAGCAGTGTTCAGGGTACTAGGACTGAAGCTTTCTTT